Each of the 4 T cell receptor beta chains below was sequenced from the same sample in a study of control samples from healthy donors and cancer patients. Clones were sequenced by immunoSEQ multiplex PCR, and TCRdb holds only the in-frame ones, with some missing. This sample has about 140,000 clones, with around 88% found just once. The sample comprised blood. The receptors were gathered from a man younger than 35 in good health.

In this sample, this clone turned up a few times. The rearrangement joins TRBV5-1 to TRBJ2-1; 12 bases match TRBD2. The CDR3 is made up of 16 amino acids. Germline-derived CDR1 and CDR2 are SGHRS and YFSETQ. With 1 base clipped from V and 1 base from J, the junction kept 0 bases outside the gene matches. The CDR3: CASSLTSGGSYNEQFF. CDR3 nucleotide sequence: TGCGCCAGCAGCTTGACTAGCGGGGGGTCCTACAATGAGCAGTTCTTC.

The chain has TRBV30 and TRBJ2-5; perhaps TRBD1 as D (5 bases). The germline gives CDR1 GTSNPN, CDR2 SVGIG (reference sequence). The CDR3 sequence is 15 residues long. V lost 1 base to trimming and J lost 4 bases, with 16 bases between them. In nucleotides, the CDR3 is TGTGCCTGGAGTGGACGAACAGGTACACCAGAGACCCAGTACTTC. This encodes CAWSGRTGTPETQYF.

The chain has TRBV21-1 and TRBJ2-7; the table assigns TRBD1, which was not confirmed against the DNA. TRBV21-1 is flagged as a pseudogene. The CDR3 consists of 16 residues. The CDR3 protein is CASSKGAGMLIYEQYF. The CDR3 DNA is TGTGCCAGCAGCAAAGGCGCAGGAATGCTTATCTACGAGCAGTACTTC.

As DNA, the CDR3 is TGTGCCACCAGTGATAAAATAGGGTCTCAAGAGACCCAGTACTTC. Protein sequence: CATSDKIGSQETQYF. This sequence joins TRBV24-1 and TRBJ2-5; D unresolved. V lost 3 bases to trimming and J lost 2 bases, with 12 bases between them. The CDR3 is 15 residues long. Germline CDR1 reads KGHDR; CDR2 reads SFDVKD.